This passage covers 20 T cell receptor beta chains from one sample sequenced in a study of beta chain features in type 1 diabetes. No cognate antigen is known for these TCRs. Expressed TCRB transcripts were sequenced because the isolated RNA had all been reverse transcribed beforehand. The assay was immunoSEQ multiplex PCR, and TCRdb's table has in-frame clones only and misses some. The data hold 600,000 or so clones, with over 12% observed a single time. General study points: The study found moderately but significantly shorter TCRB CDR3s in all four CD4+ subsets of Type 1 diabetes patients.

The sample comprised naive CD4+ T cells from blood. Receptors were obtained from a man between 18 and 35 years old with type 1 diabetes.

This clone was counted between two and nine times. The J gene is TRBJ2-7, the V gene TRBV30; D call uncertain. This CDR3 is built from 12 residues. The V gene's germline CDR1 is GTSNPN and CDR2 SVGIG (reference sequence). V was shortened by 2 bases and J by 6 bases, with 11 bases between the two germline ends. The CDR3, as DNA: TGTGCCTGGAGTTCAAGCCCTGGCGAGCAGTACTTC. Amino acids: CAWSSSPGEQYF.

The chain links TRBV23-1 to TRBJ1-1; D may be TRBD1 (6 bases). TRBV23-1 is annotated as an ORF whose role is uncertain. The CDR3 runs 15 residues. Trimming removed 0 bases from V and 0 bases from J, with 8 bases in between. CDR3 residues: CASSQSWGLNTEAFF. CDR3 nucleotide sequence: TGCGCCAGCAGTCAATCGTGGGGGCTGAACACTGAAGCTTTCTTT.

This clone turned up a few times. An end of the junction does not agree with germline; a read error may underlie this. The V and J genes are TRBV18 and TRBJ2-5; D might be TRBD2 (6 bases). The CDR3 spans 15 residues. The germline gives CDR1 KGHSH, CDR2 LQKENI. CDR3 sequence (DNA): TGTGCCAGTTCACCGGGACTGGGAAATACGGAGACCCAGTACTTC. Translated, it gives CASSPGLGNTETQYF.

The CDR3 sequence: CASSPRGAFNSNQPQHF. The CDR3, as DNA: TGTGCCAGCAGTCCTCGTGGGGCATTTAATAGCAATCAGCCCCAGCATTTT. This chain joins TRBV13 and TRBJ1-5; a weak D match, TRBD1 (5 bases). This CDR3 is built from 17 residues. The germline CDR1 and CDR2 sequences are PRHDT and FYEKMQ (reference sequence). Trimming pared 6 bases from V and 0 bases from J, leaving 18 bases between.

V gene TRBV4-3 combines with J gene TRBJ2-1; D not resolved. Trimming shortened V by 4 bases and J by 1 base, and 8 bases separated the two germline ends. This CDR3 spans 14 amino acids. The germline gives CDR1 LGHNA, CDR2 YSLEER. The chain's CDR3 is CASSLLRSYNEQFF. For the CDR3, the DNA is TGCGCCAGCAGCCTCTTAAGGTCCTACAATGAGCAGTTCTTC.

The gene calls are TRBV7-2 and TRBJ2-5; D gene unclear. CDR3 length: 15 residues. Deletions cut 2 bases from V and 4 bases from J, with 14 bases between. Germline lookup yields CDR1 SGHTA and CDR2 FQGNSA. Here the CDR3 DNA reads TGTGCCAGCAGCTTAAGCGTAACGACATCAGAGACCCAGTACTTC. It yields the protein CASSLSVTTSETQYF.

This chain connects TRBV7-8 to TRBJ1-1; no reliable D call. The CDR3 length is 14 residues. The V gene's germline CDR1 is SGHVS and CDR2 FQNEAQ. V was trimmed by 4 bases and J by 1 base, leaving 10 bases between them. CDR3 DNA sequence: TGTGCCAGCAGCTCAAGACTTGAGAACACTGAAGCTTTCTTT. Translation: CASSSRLENTEAFF.

The chain joins TRBV7-2 to TRBJ2-4; D is undetermined. V was shortened by 1 base and J by 0 bases, with 10 bases between the two germline ends. CDR1 is SGHTA, CDR2 FQGNSA, per germline. The CDR3 is 16 residues long. The CDR3: CASSLGSGLAKNIQYF. The CDR3 DNA reads as TGTGCCAGCAGCTTAGGCTCGGGTCTAGCCAAAAACATTCAGTACTTC.

This clone has just a few counts. V gene TRBV5-6 combines with J gene TRBJ2-7; perhaps TRBD1 as D (5 bases). V was cut by 0 bases and J by 4 bases, with 11 bases left in between. This CDR3 region has 14 residues. Germline lookup yields CDR1 SGHDT and CDR2 YYEEEE. The CDR3 spells CASSLEATAYEQYF. DNA of the CDR3: TGTGCCAGCAGCTTGGAGGCGACAGCATACGAGCAGTACTTC.

V and J are TRBV5-4 and TRBJ2-7; 9 bases line up with TRBD2. V lost 2 bases to trimming and J lost 7 bases; unmatched junction nucleotides: 7. This CDR3 spans 14 amino acids. CDR1 and CDR2 (germline): SGHNT, YYREEE (reference sequence). The DNA of the CDR3 is TGTGCCAGCAGCTTAGGAGCGGGAGGCGGTGAGCAGTACTTC. Protein product: CASSLGAGGGEQYF.

CDR3 DNA: TGTGCCAGCAGCCAAACTAGCGGGGACTACGAGCAGTACTTC. Protein sequence: CASSQTSGDYEQYF. V and J are TRBV2 and TRBJ2-7, with 10 bases aligning to TRBD2. V was pared by 6 bases and J by 3 bases, with 5 bases of the junction left unmatched. The CDR3 extends over 14 amino acids. Germline assignment: CDR1 SNHLY and CDR2 FYNNEI.

This clone was seen more than once but under ten times. The chain links TRBV5-1 to TRBJ2-1, with 7 nucleotides matching TRBD2. V lost 2 bases and J lost 9; bases outside the gene matches: 2. The germline gives CDR1 SGHRS, CDR2 YFSETQ. CDR3 size: 12 residues. Here the CDR3 reads CASSLAGPEQFF. Here the CDR3 DNA reads TGCGCCAGCAGCTTAGCGGGACCTGAGCAGTTCTTC. Using reference TRBV5-1 and TRBJ2-1 for the parts outside the CDR3, the full variable domain is KAGVTQTPRYLIKTRGQQVTLSCSPISGHRSVSWYQQTPGQGLQFLFEYFSETQRNKGNFPGRFSGRQFSNSRSEMNVSTLELGDSALYLCASSLAGPEQFFGPGTRLTVL.

V gene TRBV19 combines with J gene TRBJ1-2; D unresolved. V was trimmed by 4 bases and J by 5 bases, leaving 14 bases between them. Germline V gene sequence: CDR1 LNHDA, CDR2 SQIVND (reference sequence). This CDR3 is 14 amino acids long. The CDR3 DNA sequence: TGTGCCAGTAGTACGAGTCCAGGAGGATATGGCTACACCTTC. This codes for CASSTSPGGYGYTF.

The chain links TRBV5-6 to TRBJ1-5; weak D call: TRBD1 (6 bases). V shed 4 bases and J shed 1 base, with 12 bases lying between them. The germline V gene has CDR1 SGHDT and CDR2 YYEEEE. The CDR3 sequence is 15 residues long. In nucleotides, the CDR3 is TGTGCCAGCAGCGAGGGGGTCTGGAGCAATCAGCCCCAGCATTTT. This codes for CASSEGVWSNQPQHF.

About this clone: At one of its ends the junction is not consistent with the germline gene, which may arise from a read error. V usage is TRBV2 and J usage is TRBJ1-3; no clear D. The CDR3 is 14 residues long. Germline CDR1 reads SNHLY; CDR2 reads FYNNEI. The CDR3 sequence: CASADKSEGWRASF. In DNA form, the CDR3 reads TGTGCCAGCGCCGATAAAAGCGAAGGTTGGAGGGCTTCGTTT.

The CDR3: CASSLAGTSAYEQYF. In DNA form, the CDR3 reads TGTGCCAGCAGCCTCGCCGGGACTAGCGCCTACGAGCAGTACTTC. This chain links TRBV7-9 with TRBJ2-7; 10 nucleotides match TRBD2. The CDR3 length is 15 residues. V dropped 5 bases and J dropped 2; count of bases not matched to a gene: 6. The germline gives CDR1 SEHNR, CDR2 FQNEAQ (reference sequence).

This clone turned up a few times. This rearrangement joins TRBV4-1 to TRBJ2-6; 8 bases agree with TRBD1. The germline V gene has CDR1 MGHRA and CDR2 YSYEKL. J was trimmed by 5 bases and V by 0 bases; bases with no gene match: 18. The CDR3 is 21 amino acids. DNA for the CDR3: TGCGCCAGCAGCCAAGATGGGTACGGACAGGGTAAAACTCTACGGGCCAACGTCCTGACTTTC. Encoded protein: CASSQDGYGQGKTLRANVLTF.

In its sample, this clone was seen a few times. The chain combines TRBV2 with TRBJ1-5; TRBD1 matches 8 bases. This CDR3 has 16 amino acids. V trimming: 2 bases; J trimming: 2 bases; junction bases outside the gene matches: 5. Germline lookup yields CDR1 SNHLY and CDR2 FYNNEI. The CDR3 nucleotides read TGTGCCAGCAGTGAATCGGCAGGGGGCGGCAATCAGCCCCAGCATTTT. Translated: CASSESAGGGNQPQHF. The full variable domain, completed using reference TRBV2 and TRBJ1-5, is EPEVTQTPSHQVTQMGQEVILRCVPISNHLYFYWYRQILGQKVEFLVSFYNNEISEKSEIFDDQFSVERPDGSNFTLKIRSTKLEDSAMYFCASSESAGGGNQPQHFGDGTRLSIL.

The table lists this clone with a few counts. This chain joins TRBV27 and TRBJ1-1; D not resolved. The CDR3 sequence is 14 residues long. CDR1 MNHEY and CDR2 SMNVEV come from the germline V gene (reference sequence). With 3 bases removed from V and 3 bases from J, the gap between germline ends came to 11 bases. CDR3 nucleotide sequence: TGTGCCAGCAGTTTCTTTGGAAGGGACACTGAAGCTTTCTTT. Protein: CASSFFGRDTEAFF.

The J gene is TRBJ1-1, the V gene TRBV2; D remains unclear. The ends were cut back, 3 bases at V and 1 base at J, with 6 bases in the middle. Germline V CDR1 and CDR2: SNHLY, FYNNEI. This CDR3 spans 13 amino acids. In nucleotides, the CDR3 is TGTGCCAGCAGTGACTCAGAGAACACTGAAGCTTTCTTT. This encodes CASSDSENTEAFF. The full variable domain, in which reference TRBV2 and TRBJ1-1 provide the parts outside the CDR3, is EPEVTQTPSHQVTQMGQEVILRCVPISNHLYFYWYRQILGQKVEFLVSFYNNEISEKSEIFDDQFSVERPDGSNFTLKIRSTKLEDSAMYFCASSDSENTEAFFGQGTRLTVV.